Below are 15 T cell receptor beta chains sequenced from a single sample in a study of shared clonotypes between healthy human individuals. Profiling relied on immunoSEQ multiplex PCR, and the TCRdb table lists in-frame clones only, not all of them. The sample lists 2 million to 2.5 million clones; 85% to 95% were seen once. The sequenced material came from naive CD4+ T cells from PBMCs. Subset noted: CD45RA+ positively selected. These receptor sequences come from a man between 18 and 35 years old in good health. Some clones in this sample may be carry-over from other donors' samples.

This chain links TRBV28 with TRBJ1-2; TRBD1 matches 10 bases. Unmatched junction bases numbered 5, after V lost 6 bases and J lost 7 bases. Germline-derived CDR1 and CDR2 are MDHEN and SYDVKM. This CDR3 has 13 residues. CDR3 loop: CASRETGGVGYTF. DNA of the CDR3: TGTGCCAGCAGGGAGACAGGGGGCGTTGGCTACACCTTC.

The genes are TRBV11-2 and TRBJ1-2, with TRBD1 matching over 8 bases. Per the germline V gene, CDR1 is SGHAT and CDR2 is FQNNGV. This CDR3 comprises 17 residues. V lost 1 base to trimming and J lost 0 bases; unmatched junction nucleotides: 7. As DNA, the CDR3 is TGTGCCAGCAGCTTAGGGGACAGGCGCAAAGCTAACTATGGCTACACCTTC. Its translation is CASSLGDRRKANYGYTF.

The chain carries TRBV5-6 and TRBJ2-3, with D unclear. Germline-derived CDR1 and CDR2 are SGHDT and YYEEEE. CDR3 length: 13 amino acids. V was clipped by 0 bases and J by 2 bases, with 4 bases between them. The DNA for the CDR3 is TGTGCCAGCAGCTTGGGTTTCACAGATACGCAGTATTTT. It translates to CASSLGFTDTQYF.

The CDR3 nucleotides read TGTGCCAGTAGTATAGACCAGGGCAGGGGAAACATTCAGTACTTC. It translates to CASSIDQGRGNIQYF. The rearrangement links TRBV19 to TRBJ2-4, with D perhaps matching TRBD1 (6 bases). This CDR3 is 15 amino acids long. Germline V gene lookup returns CDR1 LNHDA and CDR2 SQIVND (reference sequence). The V end lost 0 bases, the J end lost 6 bases, and 12 bases lay between the germline ends. The full variable domain, rest sourced from reference TRBV19 and TRBJ2-4, is DGGITQSPKYLFRKEGQNVTLSCEQNLNHDAMYWYRQDPGQGLRLIYYSQIVNDFQKGDIAEGYSVSREKKESFPLTVTSAQKNPTAFYLCASSIDQGRGNIQYFGAGTRLSVL.

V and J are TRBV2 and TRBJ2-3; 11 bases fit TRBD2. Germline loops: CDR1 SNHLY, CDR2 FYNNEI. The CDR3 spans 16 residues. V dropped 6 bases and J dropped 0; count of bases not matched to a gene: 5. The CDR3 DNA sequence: TGTGCCAGCAGCCGGACTAGCGGGCTAAGCACAGATACGCAGTATTTT. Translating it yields CASSRTSGLSTDTQYF.

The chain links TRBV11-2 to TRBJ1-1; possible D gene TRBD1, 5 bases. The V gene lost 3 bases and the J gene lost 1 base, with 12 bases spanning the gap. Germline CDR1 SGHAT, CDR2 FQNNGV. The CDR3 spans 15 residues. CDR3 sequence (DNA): TGTGCCAGCAGCTTTGAGGGGTTAGGGAACACTGAAGCTTTCTTT. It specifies CASSFEGLGNTEAFF.

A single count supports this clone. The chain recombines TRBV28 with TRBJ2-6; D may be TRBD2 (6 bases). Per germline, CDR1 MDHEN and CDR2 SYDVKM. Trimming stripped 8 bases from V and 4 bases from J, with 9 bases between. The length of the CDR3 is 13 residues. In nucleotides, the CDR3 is TGTGCCAGCCGGGGAGGAGGGGCCAACGTCCTGACTTTC. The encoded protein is CASRGGGANVLTF.

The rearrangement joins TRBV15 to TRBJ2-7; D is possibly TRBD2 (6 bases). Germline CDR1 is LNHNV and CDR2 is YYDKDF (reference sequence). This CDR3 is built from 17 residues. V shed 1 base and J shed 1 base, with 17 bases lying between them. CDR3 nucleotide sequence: TGTGCCACCAGCAGAGCCCGTGCGGCGGGGCCTTCCTACGAGCAGTACTTC. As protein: CATSRARAAGPSYEQYF. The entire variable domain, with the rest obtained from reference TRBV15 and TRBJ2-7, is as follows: DAMVIQNPRYQVTQFGKPVTLSCSQTLNHNVMYWYQQKSSQAPKLLFHYYDKDFNNEADTPDNFQSRRPNTSFCFLDIRSPGLGDTAMYLCATSRARAAGPSYEQYFGPGTRLTVT.

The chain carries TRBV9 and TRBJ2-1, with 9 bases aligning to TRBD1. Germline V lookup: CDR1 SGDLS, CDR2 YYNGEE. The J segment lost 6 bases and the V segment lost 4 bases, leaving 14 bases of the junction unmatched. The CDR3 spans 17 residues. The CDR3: CASSLTLGTGRSNEQFF. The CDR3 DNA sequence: TGTGCCAGCAGCCTGACTCTAGGGACAGGGCGAAGCAATGAGCAGTTCTTC.

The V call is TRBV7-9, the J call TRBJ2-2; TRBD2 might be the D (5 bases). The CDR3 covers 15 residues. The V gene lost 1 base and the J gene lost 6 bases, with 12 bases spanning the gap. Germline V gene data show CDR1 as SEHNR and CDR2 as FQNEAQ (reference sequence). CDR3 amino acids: CASSLEASLAGELFF. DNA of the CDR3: TGTGCCAGCAGCTTAGAGGCTAGCTTGGCCGGGGAGCTGTTTTTT.

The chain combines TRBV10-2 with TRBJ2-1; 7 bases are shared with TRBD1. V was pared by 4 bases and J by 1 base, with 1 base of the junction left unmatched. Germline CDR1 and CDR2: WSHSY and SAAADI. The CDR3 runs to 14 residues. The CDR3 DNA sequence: TGCGCCAGCAGTGCACAGGGGTCCTACAATGAGCAGTTCTTC. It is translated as CASSAQGSYNEQFF.

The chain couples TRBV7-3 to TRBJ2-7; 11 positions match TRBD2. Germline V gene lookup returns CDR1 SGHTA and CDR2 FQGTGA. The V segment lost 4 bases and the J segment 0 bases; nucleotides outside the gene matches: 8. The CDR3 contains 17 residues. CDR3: CASSSQGLAEGSYEQYF. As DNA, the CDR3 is TGTGCCAGCAGCTCTCAGGGACTAGCGGAAGGCTCCTACGAGCAGTACTTC. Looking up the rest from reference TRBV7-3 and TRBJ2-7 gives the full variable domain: GAGVSQTPSNKVTEKGKYVELRCDPISGHTALYWYRQSLGQGPEFLIYFQGTGAADDSGLPNDRFFAVRPEGSVSTLKIQRTERGDSAVYLCASSSQGLAEGSYEQYFGPGTRLTVT.

The chain's CDR3 is CASSRLAGGIQETQYF. CDR3 in DNA: TGTGCCAGCAGTCGACTAGCGGGAGGGATTCAGGAGACCCAGTACTTC. The chain links TRBV2 to TRBJ2-5, with 14 nucleotides matching TRBD2. The junction had 7 bases not matched to a gene; V was cut back by 5 bases and J by 5 bases. Germline V gives CDR1 SNHLY, CDR2 FYNNEI. This CDR3 spans 16 amino acids. Using reference TRBV2 and TRBJ2-5 for the parts outside the CDR3, the full variable domain is EPEVTQTPSHQVTQMGQEVILRCVPISNHLYFYWYRQILGQKVEFLVSFYNNEISEKSEIFDDQFSVERPDGSNFTLKIRSTKLEDSAMYFCASSRLAGGIQETQYFGPGTRLLVL.

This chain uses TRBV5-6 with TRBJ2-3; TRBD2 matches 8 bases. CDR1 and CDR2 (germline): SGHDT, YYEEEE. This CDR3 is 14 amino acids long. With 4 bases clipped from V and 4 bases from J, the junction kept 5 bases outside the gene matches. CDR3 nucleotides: TGTGCCAGCAGCCCGGGGACTAGGGCAGATACGCAGTATTTT. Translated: CASSPGTRADTQYF.

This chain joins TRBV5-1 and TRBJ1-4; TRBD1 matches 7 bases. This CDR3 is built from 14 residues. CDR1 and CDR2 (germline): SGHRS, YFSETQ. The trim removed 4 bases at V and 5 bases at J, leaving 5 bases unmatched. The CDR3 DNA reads TGCGCCAGCAGCACAGGGACAGTGAATGAAAAACTGTTTTTT. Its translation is CASSTGTVNEKLFF.